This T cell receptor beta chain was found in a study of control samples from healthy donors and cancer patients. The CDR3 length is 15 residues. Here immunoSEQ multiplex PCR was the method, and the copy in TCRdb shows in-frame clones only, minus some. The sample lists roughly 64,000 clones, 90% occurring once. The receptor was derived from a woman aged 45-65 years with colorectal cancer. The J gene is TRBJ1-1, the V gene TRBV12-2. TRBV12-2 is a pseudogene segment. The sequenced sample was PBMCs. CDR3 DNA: TGTGCAAGTCGCATACTGGCTGTACACAACACTGAAGCTTTCTTT. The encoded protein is CASRILAVHNTEAFF.